These 6 T cell receptor beta chains were sequenced from one sample in a study of response to subunit inactivated influenza vaccine. Using its own MiXCR run on the RT-PCR reads, TCRdb lists one record per CDR3 protein. The sample yields more than 700,000 distinct CDR3 sequences, 21% seen once. This material consisted of PBMCs from blood, taken 4 to 6 days after vaccination. Receptors originate from a man between 50 and 59 years old who received an inactivated influenza vaccine.

This clonotype was counted between two and nine times. The CDR3 nucleotides read TGTGCCACCAGCAGAGCCAGACAGGGTATCATCAATGAGCAGTTCTTC. As protein: CATSRARQGIINEQFF. This chain connects TRBV15 to TRBJ2-1, with 7 nucleotides matching TRBD1. CDR3 length equals 16 residues. CDR1 and CDR2 from the germline V gene are LNHNV and YYDKDF (reference sequence). The J segment lost 6 bases and the V segment lost 1 base, leaving 9 bases of the junction unmatched.

The table lists this clonotype with a few counts. The rearrangement uses TRBV20-1 and TRBJ2-3; 13 positions match TRBD2. The ends lost 4 bases at V and 4 bases at J; junction bases unmatched: 8. CDR1 DFQATT and CDR2 SNEGSKA come from the germline V gene (reference sequence). The CDR3 runs to 16 residues. The CDR3 loop is CSAKLAGGPRADTQYF. DNA for the CDR3: TGCAGTGCTAAACTAGCGGGGGGGCCCCGCGCAGATACGCAGTATTTT.

The chain is built from TRBV29-1 and TRBJ2-3; a weak D match, TRBD1 (7 bases). The CDR3 runs to 15 residues. With 2 bases removed from V and 6 bases from J, the gap between germline ends came to 18 bases. Germline CDR1 and CDR2: SQVTM and ANQGSEA. The CDR3 is CSVEPWTGGEDTQYF. The CDR3 region has the DNA TGCAGCGTTGAACCCTGGACAGGAGGGGAGGATACGCAGTATTTT.

This clonotype was counted only a few times. This chain's CDR3 is CATSRRQGVSNSPLHF. CDR3 in DNA: TGTGCCACCAGCCGGAGACAGGGAGTCTCTAATTCACCCCTCCACTTT. The gene calls are TRBV15 and TRBJ1-6; 7 positions agree with TRBD1. CDR3 length: 16 amino acids. Germline CDR1 is LNHNV and CDR2 is YYDKDF (reference sequence). With 5 bases clipped from V and 6 bases from J, the junction kept 10 bases outside the gene matches. Using reference TRBV15 and TRBJ1-6 for the parts outside the CDR3, the full variable domain is DAMVIQNPRYQVTQFGKPVTLSCSQTLNHNVMYWYQQKSSQAPKLLFHYYDKDFNNEADTPDNFQSRRPNTSFCFLDIRSPGLGDTAMYLCATSRRQGVSNSPLHFGNGTRLTVT.

This chain joins TRBV4-3 and TRBJ1-1, with D unresolved. The germline CDR1 and CDR2 sequences are LGHNA and YSLEER. The V and J ends lost 1 base and 1 base respectively, with 10 bases between them. CDR3 length: 15 residues. CDR3 residues: CASSQVSGPNTEAFF. CDR3 coding DNA: TGCGCCAGCAGCCAAGTAAGCGGGCCGAACACTGAAGCTTTCTTT.

This rearrangement joins TRBV12-3 or TRBV12-4 to TRBJ2-7; D gene ambiguous. V was clipped by 7 bases and J by 4 bases, with 14 bases between them. This CDR3 region has 13 residues. The CDR3 loop reads CASTISPVYEQYF. The CDR3 DNA follows: TGTGCCAGCACCATTTCCCCAGTTTACGAGCAGTACTTC.